This passage covers 27 T cell receptor beta chains from one sample sequenced in a study of cytomegalovirus exposure and HLA in healthy donors. 60 Vbeta and 13 Jbeta primers were used in PCR. Generated by immunoSEQ multiplex PCR, the TCRdb table keeps only in-frame clones and is missing some. The data hold around 110,000 clones, with around 76% observed a single time. The specimen was PBMCs. These receptors all stem from a woman aged 50 to 60 in good health and CMV-seropositive.

This clone has a handful of counts. One end of the junction varies from germline; a read error may be responsible. The chain uses TRBV5-1 and TRBJ1-1, with D possibly matching TRBD1 (5 bases). Germline V gene data show CDR1 as SGHRS and CDR2 as YFSETQ. This CDR3 has 13 residues. Here the CDR3 reads CASSPTVAAEAFF. The CDR3 nucleotides read TGTGCCAGCAGCCCGACAGTAGCGGCTGAAGCTTTCTTT. Complete variable domain (other parts from reference TRBV5-1 and TRBJ1-1): KAGVTQTPRYLIKTRGQQVTLSCSPISGHRSVSWYQQTPGQGLQFLFEYFSETQRNKGNFPGRFSGRQFSNSRSEMNVSTLELGDSALYLCASSPTVAAEAFFGQGTRLTVV.

CDR3 bases: TGCGCCAGCAGCCAAGATCGTGGGACAGGGGGCGAGACCCAGTACTTC. Its translation is CASSQDRGTGGETQYF. The chain has TRBV4-3 and TRBJ2-5; 12 bases map to TRBD1. Germline loops: CDR1 LGHNA, CDR2 YSLEER. This CDR3 has 16 amino acids. J lost 5 bases, V lost 0 bases, and 4 bases had no gene match.

This clone was detected a few times. The rearrangement links TRBV10-3 to TRBJ2-1; 14 bases line up with TRBD2. Germline CDR1 and CDR2: ENHRY and SYGVKD. The junction had 12 bases not matched to a gene; V was cut back by 4 bases and J by 4 bases. The CDR3 sequence is 19 residues long. The CDR3: CAISGTPTGLAGEYNEQFF. DNA of the CDR3: TGTGCCATCAGTGGAACCCCTACGGGACTAGCGGGGGAGTACAATGAGCAGTTCTTC.

Written as DNA, the CDR3 is TGTGCCAGCAGCCGGACAGGGCCGTACCAAGAGACCCAGTACTTC. It is translated as CASSRTGPYQETQYF. The chain links TRBV5-6 to TRBJ2-5; TRBD1 agrees at 8 bases. This CDR3 contains 15 residues. The V and J ends lost 4 bases and 0 bases, in that order; junction bases with no gene match: 5. Looked up from germline, CDR1 is SGHDT and CDR2 is YYEEEE. The full variable domain, in which reference TRBV5-6 and TRBJ2-5 provide the parts outside the CDR3, is DAGVTQSPTHLIKTRGQQVTLRCSPKSGHDTVSWYQQALGQGPQFIFQYYEEEERQRGNFPDRFSGHQFPNYSSELNVNALLLGDSALYLCASSRTGPYQETQYFGPGTRLLVL.

The chain links TRBV6-1 to TRBJ2-7; tentatively, D is TRBD2 (5 bases). The CDR3 loop spans 17 amino acids. CDR1 and CDR2 (germline): MNHNS, SASEGT. Trimming took 2 bases from V and 1 from J, leaving 18 bases between them. The CDR3 sequence is CASSEMRAGPGSYEQYF. The CDR3 DNA follows: TGTGCCAGCAGTGAAATGAGGGCCGGGCCTGGTTCCTACGAGCAGTACTTC.

This clone has more than one count but fewer than ten. The CDR3, as DNA: TGTGCCAGCAGGGCAGGGGCGGTCGTAACCCTCCACTTT. It encodes CASRAGAVVTLHF. The chain couples TRBV2 to TRBJ1-6; the D gene is possibly TRBD1 (6 bases). V lost 6 bases to trimming and J lost 14 bases, with 17 bases between them. Looked up from germline, CDR1 is SNHLY and CDR2 is FYNNEI. This CDR3 region has 13 residues.

The V call is TRBV28, the J call TRBJ1-2, with 10 bases fitting TRBD1. The ends lost 8 bases at V and 6 bases at J; junction bases unmatched: 12. CDR1 is MDHEN and CDR2 is SYDVKM in the germline V gene. CDR3 length: 15 residues. CDR3 bases: TGTGCCAGCTCCAGTCCGGGACAGGGGTTTGATGGCTACACCTTC. It specifies CASSSPGQGFDGYTF.

This clone was seen more than once but under ten times. One end of the junction fails to match germline, which may point to a read error. The gene calls are TRBV7-7 and TRBJ1-2, with TRBD1 identical over 10 bases. The CDR3 length is 15 residues. The germline CDR1 and CDR2 sequences are SSHAT and FNYEAQ (reference sequence). The CDR3 DNA is TGTGCTAGCAGCCAACCGGGACAGGGGTACGGTGGCTACACCTTC. It specifies CASSQPGQGYGGYTF.

J is TRBJ2-4 and V is TRBV2, with D possibly TRBD2 on 5 matching bases. The V end was cut by 4 bases, the J end by 9 bases, with 10 bases between. Looked up from germline, CDR1 is SNHLY and CDR2 is FYNNEI. The CDR3 has 12 residues. The CDR3 is CASSGRAGIQYF. The DNA of the CDR3 is TGTGCCAGCAGTGGACGGGCGGGCATTCAGTACTTC.

This sequence joins TRBV30 and TRBJ1-1; D is unclear. CDR1 GTSNPN and CDR2 SVGIG come from the germline V gene (reference sequence). Deletions cut 0 bases from V and 6 bases from J, with 17 bases between. This CDR3 contains 15 residues. The CDR3 coding sequence is TGTGCCTGGAGTGTAAGGGCGGGGTTGAGAGCTGAAGCTTTCTTT. It encodes CAWSVRAGLRAEAFF.

This chain uses TRBV6-1 with TRBJ2-7; D is undetermined. Deletions cut 2 bases from V and 3 bases from J, with 5 bases between. The CDR3 covers 12 residues. The germline CDR1 and CDR2 sequences are MNHNS and SASEGT. The CDR3 coding sequence is TGTGCCAGCAGTGAAATAGTCTACGAGCAGTACTTC. This translates into CASSEIVYEQYF.

V usage is TRBV11-2 and J usage is TRBJ1-4; D is ambiguous. Trimming took 5 bases from V and 8 from J, leaving 9 bases between them. The CDR3 loop spans 12 amino acids. Germline CDR1 and CDR2: SGHAT and FQNNGV. DNA for the CDR3: TGTGCCAGCAGCCTCCGTGCGGAAAAACTGTTTTTT. Protein product: CASSLRAEKLFF.

This clone came up a few times. This chain connects TRBV6-6 to TRBJ1-5; possible D gene TRBD1, 5 bases. CDR3 length: 12 amino acids. V dropped 7 bases and J dropped 4 bases, with 8 bases sitting between them. Germline V gene sequence: CDR1 MNHNY, CDR2 SVGAGI (reference sequence). The DNA for the CDR3 is TGTGCCAGCACCCAGGGTAATCAGCCCCAGCATTTT. This codes for CASTQGNQPQHF.

This clone was observed once. The sample contains more than one DNA sequence encoding this CDR3. The chain carries TRBV9 and TRBJ2-3, with a weak D call TRBD1 (6 bases). The germline gives CDR1 SGDLS, CDR2 YYNGEE. Trimming cost V 0 bases and J 1 base, with 9 bases left between them. This CDR3 is 15 amino acids long. CDR3 protein: CASSVEQGRTDTQYF. The CDR3 nucleotides read TGTGCCAGCAGCGTAGAACAGGGCCGCACAGATACGCAGTATTTT.

This chain links TRBV11-2 with TRBJ1-5; 7 positions agree with TRBD1. The V gene end was trimmed by 5 bases and the J gene end by 4 bases; junction bases not matched to a gene: 8. The CDR3 contains 15 residues. CDR1 is SGHAT, CDR2 FQNNGV, per germline. CDR3 residues: CASSRNRGSNQPQHF. The DNA of the CDR3 is TGTGCCAGCAGCCGTAACAGGGGTTCAAATCAGCCCCAGCATTTT.

This clone was detected only once. V usage is TRBV2 and J usage is TRBJ1-2; no firm D call. The V and J ends lost 6 bases and 0 bases respectively, with 14 bases between them. Per the germline V gene, CDR1 is SNHLY and CDR2 is FYNNEI. This CDR3 has 15 residues. The CDR3 loop reads CASRDRGEPNYGYTF. CDR3 nucleotides: TGTGCCAGCAGGGACCGGGGTGAACCTAACTATGGCTACACCTTC.

This chain connects TRBV7-8 to TRBJ1-5; possible D gene TRBD1, 5 bases. This CDR3 has 14 amino acids. Trimming shortened V by 5 bases and J by 2 bases, and 10 bases separated the two germline ends. Germline lookup yields CDR1 SGHVS and CDR2 FQNEAQ. CDR3 residues: CASSLTRGNQPQHF. Here the CDR3 DNA reads TGTGCCAGCAGCCTCACCAGGGGCAATCAGCCCCAGCATTTT.

In this sample, this clone turned up a few times. This chain connects TRBV7-3 to TRBJ2-2, with a tentative D call TRBD1 (6 bases). The germline gives CDR1 SGHTA, CDR2 FQGTGA. The CDR3 is 14 amino acids. V was clipped by 5 bases and J by 4 bases, with 11 bases between them. For the CDR3, the DNA is TGTGCCAGCAGCCCCGGGACATTCACCGGGGAGCTGTTTTTT. Its translation: CASSPGTFTGELFF.

The chain couples TRBV18 to TRBJ2-2, with TRBD2 matching 12 bases. J was trimmed by 10 bases and V by 3 bases; bases with no gene match: 12. This CDR3 contains 17 residues. Germline CDR1 and CDR2: KGHSH and LQKENI. CDR3 bases: TGTGCCAGCTCACCGCAACGACCTAGCGGGGGGGCCGAGGAGCTGTTTTTT. It specifies CASSPQRPSGGAEELFF.

This chain uses TRBV15 with TRBJ2-3; D is unresolved. The germline CDR1 and CDR2 sequences are LNHNV and YYDKDF (reference sequence). This CDR3 has 15 amino acids. Trimming took 5 bases from V and 4 from J, leaving 16 bases between them. The CDR3 reads CATSVSAPRADTQYF. CDR3 sequence (DNA): TGTGCCACCAGCGTCTCGGCCCCCCGGGCAGATACGCAGTATTTT. Full variable domain (outside the CDR3, taken from reference TRBV15 and TRBJ2-3): DAMVIQNPRYQVTQFGKPVTLSCSQTLNHNVMYWYQQKSSQAPKLLFHYYDKDFNNEADTPDNFQSRRPNTSFCFLDIRSPGLGDTAMYLCATSVSAPRADTQYFGPGTRLTVL.

The sample holds a few counts of this clone. Here the CDR3 DNA reads TGTGCCAGCAGGGAGGGTTCTAACTATGGCTACACCTTC. Protein sequence: CASREGSNYGYTF. The chain joins TRBV6-6 to TRBJ1-2; D remains ambiguous. V lost 6 bases and J 0 bases, leaving 8 bases between the germline ends. Germline V gives CDR1 MNHNY, CDR2 SVGAGI (reference sequence). CDR3 length: 13 amino acids.

This clone was seen more than once but under ten times. This rearrangement joins TRBV19 to TRBJ2-2, with TRBD1 matching 9 bases. Per the germline V gene, CDR1 is LNHDA and CDR2 is SQIVND (reference sequence). This CDR3 has 14 amino acids. Trimming cost V 5 bases and J 5 bases; bases outside gene matches: 3. CDR3 sequence reads: CASSWDRATGELFF. In nucleotides, the CDR3 is TGTGCCAGTAGTTGGGACAGGGCTACCGGGGAGCTGTTTTTT.

The gene calls are TRBV15 and TRBJ2-5, with D perhaps matching TRBD2 (5 bases). V was pared by 3 bases and J by 4 bases, with 18 bases between. CDR3 length: 16 amino acids. CDR1 is LNHNV and CDR2 is YYDKDF in the germline V gene (reference sequence). CDR3 residues: CATSSEGRRVVETQYF. The CDR3 bases are TGTGCCACCAGCAGTGAGGGTAGGAGAGTGGTAGAGACCCAGTACTTC.

The chain combines TRBV4-1 with TRBJ1-2; the match to TRBD1 covers 8 bases. CDR3 length equals 16 residues. V lost 2 bases, J lost 4 bases, and 9 bases stayed unmatched. Germline V gene data show CDR1 as MGHRA and CDR2 as YSYEKL. Here the CDR3 DNA reads TGCGCCAGCAGCCAAAGACAGGGGAACTATTTCTATGGCTACACCTTC. Encoded protein: CASSQRQGNYFYGYTF.

The V and J genes are TRBV7-2 and TRBJ1-2; a possible D gene is TRBD1 (6 bases). Germline V gene lookup returns CDR1 SGHTA and CDR2 FQGNSA. The CDR3 has 16 residues. Trimming cost V 1 base and J 2 bases, with 14 bases left between them. CDR3 loop: CASSLVSTGTNYGYTF. DNA of the CDR3: TGTGCCAGCAGCTTAGTATCTACCGGGACAAACTATGGCTACACCTTC.

The chain has TRBV15 and TRBJ1-1, with a weak D call TRBD1 (6 bases). Germline lookup yields CDR1 LNHNV and CDR2 YYDKDF (reference sequence). Between the trimmed V and J ends, which lost 0 bases and 1 base, there was a span of 9 bases. This CDR3 region has 15 residues. In DNA, the CDR3 is TGTGCCACCAGCAGAGACCCAGGGGCGAACACTGAAGCTTTCTTT. This gives the protein CATSRDPGANTEAFF.

The chain joins TRBV30 to TRBJ2-7; 7 positions agree with TRBD2. The CDR3 is 13 residues long. Germline CDR1 is GTSNPN and CDR2 is SVGIG (reference sequence). The V and J ends lost 5 bases and 2 bases, in that order; junction bases with no gene match: 6. The DNA for the CDR3 is TGTGCCTGGTATGGGGCGGGGGCCTACGAGCAGTACTTC. Protein: CAWYGAGAYEQYF. The full variable domain, rest sourced from reference TRBV30 and TRBJ2-7, is SQTIHQWPATLVQPVGSPLSLECTVEGTSNPNLYWYRQAAGRGLQLLFYSVGIGQISSEVPQNLSASRPQDRQFILSSKKLLLSDSGFYLCAWYGAGAYEQYFGPGTRLTVT.